Presented here are 25 T cell receptor beta chains from one specimen sequenced in a study of response to subunit inactivated influenza vaccine. TCRdb used MiXCR to reprocess the RT-PCR reads, holding one entry per CDR3 protein. The sample records 200,000 to 300,000 distinct CDR3 sequences, 10% to 15% being singletons. Specimen: non-naive T cells sorted from PBMCs, collected 14 to 15 days before vaccination. These receptors originate from a man aged 50 to 60 who received an inactivated influenza vaccine.

This chain connects TRBV20-1 to TRBJ2-5; the D is unclear. V lost 4 bases and J 2 bases, leaving 8 bases between the germline ends. The CDR3 loop spans 12 amino acids. Germline V gives CDR1 DFQATT, CDR2 SNEGSKA (reference sequence). Written as DNA, the CDR3 is TGCAGTGCTAAGACTGGACAAGAGACCCAGTACTTC. Its translation: CSAKTGQETQYF.

The chain combines TRBV7-6 with TRBJ2-5; D uncertain. V was trimmed by 1 base and J by 5 bases, leaving 14 bases between them. Germline CDR1 and CDR2: SGHVS and FNYEAQ. The CDR3 is 15 amino acids. DNA for the CDR3: TGTGCCAGCAGCTTAGAGGTGGGATCTCGGGAGACCCAGTACTTC. As protein: CASSLEVGSRETQYF.

This clonotype appeared a few times. This chain joins TRBV12-3 or TRBV12-4 and TRBJ1-1; a weak D match, TRBD1 (5 bases). This CDR3 comprises 14 residues. Trimming left V 3 bases short and J 1 base short, with 9 bases between. CDR3 coding DNA: TGTGCCAGCAGTTTCGGGGGGAGGAACACTGAAGCTTTCTTT. This translates into CASSFGGRNTEAFF.

This chain links TRBV7-2 with TRBJ1-5; 7 bases are shared with TRBD1. V gave up 6 bases and J gave up 3 bases; unmatched junction bases: 8. Germline CDR1 is SGHTA and CDR2 is FQGNSA. The CDR3 covers 15 residues. The CDR3 protein is CASSRTGAPNQPQHF. The DNA for the CDR3 is TGTGCCAGCAGTCGAACAGGGGCTCCCAATCAGCCCCAGCATTTT.

This clonotype was observed a handful of times. The rearrangement joins TRBV15 to TRBJ1-5; 9 nucleotides align to TRBD1. This CDR3 comprises 14 residues. Unmatched junction bases numbered 6, after V lost 5 bases and J lost 7 bases. Germline assignment: CDR1 LNHNV and CDR2 YYDKDF (reference sequence). The chain's CDR3 is CATSVDRGEQPQHF. The CDR3 nucleotides read TGTGCCACCAGCGTGGACAGGGGTGAACAGCCCCAGCATTTT.

This clonotype was recorded once. The chain couples TRBV6-1 to TRBJ2-3; D is unresolved. CDR3 size: 12 residues. Germline V gene lookup returns CDR1 MNHNS and CDR2 SASEGT. The V gene lost 3 bases and the J gene lost 5 bases, with 6 bases spanning the gap. In DNA form, the CDR3 reads TGTGCCAGCAGTGACGCATTAGATACGCAGTATTTT. This sequence encodes CASSDALDTQYF.

Many counts were recorded for this clonotype. This chain joins TRBV11-2 and TRBJ2-5; 11 nucleotides align to TRBD2. This CDR3 contains 15 residues. The trim removed 4 bases at V and 0 bases at J, leaving 1 base unmatched. From germline, CDR1 is SGHAT and CDR2 FQNNGV. The CDR3 nucleotides are TGTGCCAGCAGCTGGACTAGCGGGTACCAAGAGACCCAGTACTTC. It specifies CASSWTSGYQETQYF.

This clonotype was counted only a few times. The chain recombines TRBV29-1 with TRBJ2-4; D call uncertain. The CDR3 spans 14 residues. Trimming took 2 bases from V and 8 from J, leaving 16 bases between them. CDR1 and CDR2 from the germline V gene are SQVTM and ANQGSEA. In DNA form, the CDR3 reads TGCAGCGTTGAAAGCCCCGTTACTTCAGACATTCAGTACTTC. It specifies CSVESPVTSDIQYF.

The rearrangement joins TRBV28 to TRBJ1-5; perhaps TRBD1 as D (6 bases). CDR1 is MDHEN, CDR2 SYDVKM, per germline. The length of the CDR3 is 14 residues. Trimming shortened V by 3 bases and J by 6 bases, and 12 bases separated the two germline ends. CDR3 nucleotide sequence: TGTGCCAGCAGTTTCTGGGGGGGCAGTCAGCCCCAGCATTTT. Translating it yields CASSFWGGSQPQHF. The entire variable domain, with the rest obtained from reference TRBV28 and TRBJ1-5, is as follows: DVKVTQSSRYLVKRTGEKVFLECVQDMDHENMFWYRQDPGLGLRLIYFSYDVKMKEKGDIPEGYSVSREKKERFSLILESASTNQTSMYLCASSFWGGSQPQHFGDGTRLSIL.

In this sample, this clonotype turned up many times. The chain employs TRBV6-2 or TRBV6-3 and TRBJ2-7; 10 bases are shared with TRBD2. From germline, CDR1 is MNHEY and CDR2 SVGEGT. Losses at the gene ends were 5 bases for V and 2 bases for J; bases not matched to a gene: 9. The CDR3 covers 16 residues. CDR3 in DNA: TGTGCCAGCAGTCTCCGACCAGCGGGAGGGACCTACGAGCAGTACTTC. It yields the protein CASSLRPAGGTYEQYF.

This clonotype was recorded at least ten times. The rearrangement links TRBV12-3 or TRBV12-4 to TRBJ1-2, with D hard to call. Trimming removed 3 bases from V and 4 bases from J, with 12 bases in between. The CDR3 length is 14 residues. The CDR3 region is CASSLGGISYGYTF. The CDR3 DNA sequence: TGTGCCAGCAGTTTGGGTGGGATTAGCTATGGCTACACCTTC.

The sample holds many counts of this clonotype. V usage is TRBV15 and J usage is TRBJ2-7; D possibly corresponds to TRBD2 (6 bases). Germline lookup yields CDR1 LNHNV and CDR2 YYDKDF (reference sequence). The CDR3 loop spans 15 amino acids. Trimming pared 2 bases from V and 2 bases from J, leaving 13 bases between. This chain's CDR3 is CATSRWEAPAYEQYF. The CDR3, as DNA: TGTGCCACCAGCAGATGGGAGGCACCCGCCTACGAGCAGTACTTC.

The DNA of the CDR3 is TGTGCCAGCAGTTACCCGACTCAGCCCCAGCATTTT. Its translation: CASSYPTQPQHF. The chain has TRBV6-2 or TRBV6-3 and TRBJ1-5; D is uncertain. CDR3 size: 12 residues. The germline V gene encodes CDR1 MNHEY and CDR2 SVGEGT. Trimming left V 2 bases short and J 6 bases short, with 5 bases between.

This clonotype occurred a few times. This rearrangement joins TRBV7-3 to TRBJ2-1; 7 nucleotides align to TRBD2. The trim removed 5 bases at V and 5 bases at J, leaving 3 bases unmatched. This CDR3 region has 13 residues. Germline V gene data show CDR1 as SGHTA and CDR2 as FQGTGA. The CDR3, as DNA: TGTGCCAGCAGCAGCGGGGCCCACAATGAGCAGTTCTTC. Translation gives CASSSGAHNEQFF.

This clonotype was seen a handful of times. The chain carries TRBV28 and TRBJ2-7; TRBD1 matches 7 bases. The trim removed 7 bases at V and 5 bases at J, leaving 2 bases unmatched. CDR1 MDHEN and CDR2 SYDVKM come from the germline V gene. This CDR3 is 11 amino acids long. CDR3 sequence reads: CASKGTDEQYF. In DNA, the CDR3 is TGTGCCAGCAAAGGGACAGACGAGCAGTACTTC.

This clonotype was seen ten or more times. The chain couples TRBV5-1 to TRBJ2-2; D call uncertain. Germline V gene sequence: CDR1 SGHRS, CDR2 YFSETQ. This CDR3 is 14 amino acids long. The V and J ends lost 0 bases and 3 bases respectively, with 6 bases between them. The CDR3 loop is CASSLAQYTGELFF. The CDR3 DNA sequence: TGCGCCAGCAGCTTGGCACAGTACACCGGGGAGCTGTTTTTT.

This clonotype was recorded a few times. The V and J genes are TRBV24-1 and TRBJ2-7; D call uncertain. Trimming took 3 bases from V and 2 from J, leaving 7 bases between them. CDR3 length equals 13 residues. Germline lookup yields CDR1 KGHDR and CDR2 SFDVKD. The CDR3 coding sequence is TGTGCCACCAGTGATGACCAAACCTACGAGCAGTACTTC. Protein: CATSDDQTYEQYF.

The table lists this clonotype with many counts. The chain employs TRBV11-2 and TRBJ2-7; 9 nucleotides match TRBD1. Germline V gene lookup returns CDR1 SGHAT and CDR2 FQNNGV. J gave up 3 bases and V 5 bases, and 5 bases lay outside the gene matches. The CDR3 sequence is 14 residues long. The CDR3 region has the DNA TGTGCCAGCAGCCCGTTGACAGGGGGCTACGAGCAGTACTTC. Translation: CASSPLTGGYEQYF. Drawing the rest from reference TRBV11-2 and TRBJ2-7, the complete variable domain is EAGVAQSPRYKIIEKRQSVAFWCNPISGHATLYWYQQILGQGPKLLIQFQNNGVVDDSQLPKDRFSAERLKGVDSTLKIQPAKLEDSAVYLCASSPLTGGYEQYFGPGTRLTVT.

This sequence joins TRBV5-1 and TRBJ2-5; D gene uncertain. From germline, CDR1 is SGHRS and CDR2 YFSETQ. The germline V and J ends were trimmed by 4 bases and 0 bases, with 13 bases remaining between them. CDR3 length: 15 residues. Here the CDR3 DNA reads TGCGCCAGCAGCCCGGCCCCGTCAGACCAAGAGACCCAGTACTTC. This codes for CASSPAPSDQETQYF.

The sample holds a few counts of this clonotype. The chain uses TRBV29-1 and TRBJ1-2, with unresolved D. The germline V gene encodes CDR1 SQVTM and CDR2 ANQGSEA. The CDR3 has 12 residues. Trimming took off 4 bases at V and 2 bases at J, with 8 bases between the two ends. The CDR3 protein is CSVGRVNYGYTF. The CDR3 DNA is TGCAGCGTTGGGCGAGTGAACTATGGCTACACCTTC.

This clonotype has only a few counts. CDR3 sequence: CSAPRATLLSGRRNEQFF. CDR3 in DNA: TGCAGTGCTCCCCGGGCCACCCTACTGAGCGGGAGGCGGAATGAGCAGTTCTTC. The chain is built from TRBV20-1 and TRBJ2-1; TRBD2 matches at 9 bases. Germline assignment: CDR1 DFQATT and CDR2 SNEGSKA (reference sequence). The CDR3 sequence is 18 residues long. V gave up 5 bases and J gave up 7 bases; unmatched junction bases: 21.

V usage is TRBV20-1 and J usage is TRBJ2-3; 13 positions match TRBD2. CDR1 DFQATT and CDR2 SNEGSKA come from the germline V gene (reference sequence). The ends lost 5 bases at V and 4 bases at J; junction bases unmatched: 9. This CDR3 comprises 16 residues. The CDR3 spells CSAPPTSGRAADTQYF. As DNA, the CDR3 is TGCAGTGCTCCCCCTACTAGCGGGAGGGCCGCAGATACGCAGTATTTT.

This sequence joins TRBV5-6 and TRBJ1-4; D might be TRBD1 (5 bases). The CDR3 runs 12 residues. The germline V gene encodes CDR1 SGHDT and CDR2 YYEEEE. V was pared by 0 bases and J by 12 bases, with 9 bases between. The CDR3 DNA reads as TGTGCCAGCAGCTTGGCCGACAGTCAACTGTTTTTT. Translated: CASSLADSQLFF.

This clonotype was found many times. This rearrangement joins TRBV5-5 to TRBJ1-2, with 11 bases identical to TRBD1. The trim removed 4 bases at V and 4 bases at J, leaving 6 bases unmatched. This CDR3 is 15 amino acids long. In germline, CDR1 is SGHKS, CDR2 YYEKEE (reference sequence). Here the CDR3 reads CASSPRGQGVYGYTF. The CDR3 region has the DNA TGTGCCAGCAGCCCCCGGGGACAGGGGGTCTATGGCTACACCTTC.

This chain uses TRBV28 with TRBJ2-3; 8 bases are a match to TRBD2. Germline CDR1 reads MDHEN; CDR2 reads SYDVKM. Unmatched junction bases numbered 10, after V lost 5 bases and J lost 6 bases. This CDR3 is 15 amino acids long. The CDR3 sequence: CASSTFGTRSDTQYF. The CDR3 DNA is TGTGCCAGCAGTACGTTCGGGACTAGGAGCGATACGCAGTATTTT.